This T cell receptor (beta chain) appears in the sequencing data of a study of CD8 T cells in ankylosing spondylitis. The table lists this clonotype with many counts. The germline CDR1 and CDR2 sequences are MNHEY and SMNVEV (reference sequence). The CDR3 totals 14 residues. Unmatched junction bases numbered 5, after V lost 6 bases and J lost 3 bases. Via MiXCR, TCRdb re-called the 5' RACE reads, giving one row per CDR3 protein. The sample contains about 100,000 distinct CDR3 sequences, 7.5% to 9% of which appear only once. The chain carries TRBV27 and TRBJ1-3; 7 nucleotides line up with TRBD1. Sample: blood, either unsorted or a sorted T cell fraction (not recorded which). This TCR came from a male donor with ankylosing spondylitis or in good health (not recorded which). The CDR3 DNA sequence: TGTGCCAGCAGGAGACAGGGAGGTGGAAACACCATATATTTT. Encoded protein: CASRRQGGGNTIYF.